This T cell receptor (beta chain) stems from a study of blood T cell repertoires in COVID-19. As for the study in general: Collection of acute and convalescent COVID-19 samples took place in the United States, Italy and Spain. The cDNA or gDNA used as material had been derived from T cells, B-cell-depleted T cells, or PBMCs.

This CDR3 is built from 13 residues. Germline assignment: CDR1 SGHDT and CDR2 YYEEEE. V was trimmed by 4 bases and J by 7 bases, leaving 12 bases between them. Authors' analysis steps: Using reference gene primer amplification, nucleated cell counts were estimated. This table comes from immunoSEQ multiplex PCR, and its TCRdb copy is limited to in-frame clones, with some not included. Clonal size and the V and J genes are those of that table, whereas D and trimming came from the DNA. The sample consists of some 250,000 clones, approximately 77% of them appearing once. The chain joins TRBV5-6 to TRBJ1-5; D remains unclear. Material for sequencing was peripheral blood. This TCR was sampled from a young woman with acute or convalescent COVID-19. This chain's CDR3 is CASSPSGLQPQHF. The CDR3 DNA sequence: TGTGCCAGCAGCCCCAGTGGGCTCCAGCCCCAGCATTTT. Together with reference TRBV5-6 and TRBJ1-5, the CDR3 gives the full variable domain: DAGVTQSPTHLIKTRGQQVTLRCSPKSGHDTVSWYQQALGQGPQFIFQYYEEEERQRGNFPDRFSGHQFPNYSSELNVNALLLGDSALYLCASSPSGLQPQHFGDGTRLSIL.